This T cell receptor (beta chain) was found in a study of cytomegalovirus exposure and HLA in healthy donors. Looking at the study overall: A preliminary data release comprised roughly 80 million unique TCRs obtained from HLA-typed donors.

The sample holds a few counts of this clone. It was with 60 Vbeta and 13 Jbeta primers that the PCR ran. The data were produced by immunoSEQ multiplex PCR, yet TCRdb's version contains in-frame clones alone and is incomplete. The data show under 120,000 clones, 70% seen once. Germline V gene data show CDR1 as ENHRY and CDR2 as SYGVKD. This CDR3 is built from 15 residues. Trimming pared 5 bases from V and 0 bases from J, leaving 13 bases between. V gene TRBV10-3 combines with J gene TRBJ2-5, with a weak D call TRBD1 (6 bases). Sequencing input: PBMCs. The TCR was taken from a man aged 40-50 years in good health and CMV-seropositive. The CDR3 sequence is CAISTGQRNQETQYF. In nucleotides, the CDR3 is TGTGCCATCAGTACAGGACAGAGAAACCAAGAGACCCAGTACTTC.